The rows below give T cell receptor beta chains drawn from one sample of a study of T cells in Graves' hyperthyroidism and ophthalmopathy. TCRdb recomputed calls from the multiplex PCR reads with MiXCR, one row per CDR3 protein. The table lists 500,000 or so distinct CDR3 sequences, roughly 15% of them singletons. The sequenced sample consisted of blood. These receptors were collected from a woman aged 18-29 years with Graves' ophthalmopathy. Each CDR3 is given with its conserved first and last residue. Each record gives: CDR3 DNA, CDR3 protein, V gene, clone size, J gene, D gene. D genes are given only for firm matches. Size is stated for part of the rows, as once, few or many counts, or as a class when the clone is expanded.

CDR3 DNA: TGTGCCAGCAGCTCCGTAGGACTAGCGACCAATGAGCAGTTCTTC
CDR3 protein: CASSSVGLATNEQFF
V gene: TRBV7-3
clone size: .
J gene: TRBJ2-1
D gene: TRBD2

CDR3 DNA: TGTGCCTGGAGTTCATTGACAGGGGCTTACAATGAGCAGTTCTTC
CDR3 protein: CAWSSLTGAYNEQFF
V gene: TRBV30
clone size: few
J gene: TRBJ2-1
D gene: TRBD1

CDR3 DNA: TGTGCCAGCAGCCGTAGGGAGAGAGGGGACATTCAGTACTTC
CDR3 protein: CASSRRERGDIQYF
V gene: TRBV11-2
clone size: once
J gene: TRBJ2-4
D gene: .

CDR3 DNA: TGTGCCAGCAGTGAGGGCGTGCTCTACGAGCAGTACTTC
CDR3 protein: CASSEGVLYEQYF
V gene: TRBV2
clone size: many
J gene: TRBJ2-7
D gene: .

CDR3 DNA: TGTGCCAGCAGCGTAGACCCTCAAAGCACAGATACGCAGTATTTT
CDR3 protein: CASSVDPQSTDTQYF
V gene: TRBV9
clone size: many
J gene: TRBJ2-3
D gene: .

CDR3 DNA: TGTGCCAGCAGCCTCACGCGGGGGGCTTTAGAGACCCAGTACTTC
CDR3 protein: CASSLTRGALETQYF
V gene: TRBV28
clone size: many
J gene: TRBJ2-5
D gene: TRBD2

CDR3 DNA: TGCAGTGCTATCAGACCGTACAGTAACGATGAGCAGTTCTTC
CDR3 protein: CSAIRPYSNDEQFF
V gene: TRBV20-1
clone size: few
J gene: TRBJ2-1
D gene: .

CDR3 DNA: TGTGCCTGGAGTAGGGGTGGACAGGGGGATTATGGCTACACCTTC
CDR3 protein: CAWSRGGQGDYGYTF
V gene: TRBV30
clone size: many
J gene: TRBJ1-2
D gene: TRBD1

CDR3 DNA: TGTGCCAGCAGTTCCGTGGGTTCTAATGAAAAACTGTTTTTT
CDR3 protein: CASSSVGSNEKLFF
V gene: TRBV6-1
clone size: .
J gene: TRBJ1-4
D gene: .

CDR3 DNA: TGTGCCAGCAGCTCAGAGACGGTGATGAACACTGAAGCTTTCTTT
CDR3 protein: CASSSETVMNTEAFF
V gene: TRBV5-6
clone size: .
J gene: TRBJ1-1
D gene: .

CDR3 DNA: TGTGCCAGCAGTTTACAGGGAGCGAACACCGGGGAGCTGTTTTTT
CDR3 protein: CASSLQGANTGELFF
V gene: TRBV2
clone size: .
J gene: TRBJ2-2
D gene: .

CDR3 DNA: TGTGCCACACTGAACCGGGGGACAAATCATAACTATGGCTACACCTTC
CDR3 protein: CATLNRGTNHNYGYTF
V gene: TRBV10-3
clone size: .
J gene: TRBJ1-2
D gene: .

CDR3 DNA: TGTGCCAGCAGCTTGCGATTAGGGACAGGGTCCTACGAGCAGTACTTC
CDR3 protein: CASSLRLGTGSYEQYF
V gene: TRBV5-5
clone size: many
J gene: TRBJ2-7
D gene: TRBD1

CDR3 DNA: TGTGCCAGCAGTGTCGGACAGGGGGGAACTAAAAGGTCACCCCTCCACTTT
CDR3 protein: CASSVGQGGTKRSPLHF
V gene: TRBV28
clone size: .
J gene: TRBJ1-6
D gene: TRBD1

CDR3 DNA: TGCGCCAGCAGCTCCTCAGGGGGCCACGAGACCCAGTACTTC
CDR3 protein: CASSSSGGHETQYF
V gene: TRBV5-1
clone size: .
J gene: TRBJ2-5
D gene: TRBD1

CDR3 DNA: TGTGCCAGTGGTAGTTCCGGGGAGCTGTTTTTT
CDR3 protein: CASGSSGELFF
V gene: TRBV28
clone size: .
J gene: TRBJ2-2
D gene: .

CDR3 DNA: TGTGCCTGGAATATTGGGTCCTCCTACGAGCAGTACTTC
CDR3 protein: CAWNIGSSYEQYF
V gene: TRBV30
clone size: many
J gene: TRBJ2-7
D gene: .

CDR3 DNA: TGTGCCAGCAGTTACAGACTAGCGGGAGGGGGTGAGCAGTTCTTC
CDR3 protein: CASSYRLAGGGEQFF
V gene: TRBV6-6
clone size: .
J gene: TRBJ2-1
D gene: TRBD2

CDR3 DNA: TGCAGCGTTCGTGGGCTAGCGGCAACAGATACGCAGTATTTT
CDR3 protein: CSVRGLAATDTQYF
V gene: TRBV29-1
clone size: many
J gene: TRBJ2-3
D gene: TRBD2

CDR3 DNA: TGTGCCAGCAGTTATATTCTTGGAAACACCATATATTTT
CDR3 protein: CASSYILGNTIYF
V gene: TRBV12-3/TRBV12-4
clone size: few
J gene: TRBJ1-3
D gene: .

CDR3 DNA: TGTGCCAGCGGATGGGGGAGCCAAGAGACCCAGTACTTC
CDR3 protein: CASGWGSQETQYF
V gene: TRBV7-2
clone size: .
J gene: TRBJ2-5
D gene: .

CDR3 DNA: TGCGCCAGCGCCAGCGGGGCCATGAACACTGAAGCTTTCTTT
CDR3 protein: CASASGAMNTEAFF
V gene: TRBV5-1
clone size: .
J gene: TRBJ1-1
D gene: .

CDR3 DNA: TGTGCCAGCAGTTACGAACCGGGGAGAGGCGAAAAACTGTTTTTT
CDR3 protein: CASSYEPGRGEKLFF
V gene: TRBV6-5
clone size: many
J gene: TRBJ1-4
D gene: .

CDR3 DNA: TGTGCCAGCTCATGGGGGACAGAAGCTTTCTTT
CDR3 protein: CASSWGTEAFF
V gene: TRBV18
clone size: many
J gene: TRBJ1-1
D gene: .

CDR3 DNA: TGTGCCAGCAGTGAAACCCCCAGGGCGCAGTACTTC
CDR3 protein: CASSETPRAQYF
V gene: TRBV2
clone size: .
J gene: TRBJ2-7
D gene: .

CDR3 DNA: TGTGCCAGCAGTCCCGTTAGCGGGATCTCCTACAATGAGCAGTTCTTC
CDR3 protein: CASSPVSGISYNEQFF
V gene: TRBV28
clone size: many
J gene: TRBJ2-1
D gene: TRBD2

CDR3 DNA: TGTGCCAGCTTCGGGGAGGACCGCAATGAGCAGTTCTTC
CDR3 protein: CASFGEDRNEQFF
V gene: TRBV2
clone size: many
J gene: TRBJ2-1
D gene: .

CDR3 DNA: TGTGCCACCAGCAGAGATAGAGGGAGCCAAGGTGGCTACACCTTC
CDR3 protein: CATSRDRGSQGGYTF
V gene: TRBV15
clone size: .
J gene: TRBJ1-2
D gene: .